A single sample gave rise to the 9 T cell receptor beta chains below, sequenced in a study of CD8+CD57+ T cells in acquired aplastic anemia. TCR beta VDJ and CDR3 profiling used genomic DNA as template. TCRdb re-derived calls from the reads in MiXCR, one entry per CDR3 protein. This sample has fewer than 200,000 distinct CDR3 sequences; roughly 50% occur once, and the top ten carry under 15%. Sequencing was done on patients that had shown CD8+CD57+ cell expansion by flow cytometry. The sample comprised sorted CD4+, CD8+, or CD8+CD57+ T cells (not recorded which) from PBMCs. The receptors here all came from a human donor with aplastic anemia.

The chain couples TRBV3-1 to TRBJ1-1, with D uncertain. The germline gives CDR1 LGHDT, CDR2 YNNKEL (reference sequence). This CDR3 spans 15 amino acids. Between the trimmed V and J ends, which lost 0 bases and 2 bases, there was a span of 10 bases. In nucleotides, the CDR3 is TGTGCCAGCAGCCAAGATCAGGTCACTAACACTGAAGCTTTCTTT. Residues: CASSQDQVTNTEAFF.

This chain connects TRBV19 to TRBJ1-4; D perhaps matches TRBD1 (5 bases). The ends were cut back, 5 bases at V and 5 bases at J, with 15 bases in the middle. The germline V gene has CDR1 LNHDA and CDR2 SQIVND (reference sequence). CDR3 length: 15 amino acids. CDR3 nucleotide sequence: TGTGCCAGTAGTGCCCTGGGACTGGCCAATGAAAAACTGTTTTTT. Residues: CASSALGLANEKLFF.

The chain carries TRBV10-3 and TRBJ1-6; TRBD1 matches at 9 bases. V gave up 4 bases and J gave up 9 bases; unmatched junction bases: 4. The CDR3 has 14 amino acids. Germline loops: CDR1 ENHRY, CDR2 SYGVKD. The chain's CDR3 is CAISAGQGGSPLHF. The DNA of the CDR3 is TGTGCCATCAGTGCGGGACAGGGTGGTTCACCCCTCCACTTT.

This chain links TRBV9 with TRBJ1-2, with a possible D match to TRBD1 (5 bases). Germline assignment: CDR1 SGDLS and CDR2 YYNGEE. The CDR3 has 15 amino acids. The V end lost 4 bases, the J end lost 2 bases, and 15 bases lay between the germline ends. The chain's CDR3 is CASSPLDTENYGYTF. CDR3 nucleotide sequence: TGTGCCAGCAGCCCACTGGACACCGAAAACTATGGCTACACCTTC.

The chain links TRBV19 to TRBJ2-7; D gene unclear. The CDR3 is 13 residues long. Germline V lookup: CDR1 LNHDA, CDR2 SQIVND (reference sequence). Trimming removed 0 bases from V and 3 bases from J, with 6 bases in between. Written as DNA, the CDR3 is TGTGCCAGTAGTATAGATTGGCGCTACGAGCAGTACTTC. Translation: CASSIDWRYEQYF.

The chain uses TRBV15 and TRBJ2-1, with 9 bases fitting TRBD2. The CDR3 runs 15 residues. Germline V gene lookup returns CDR1 LNHNV and CDR2 YYDKDF (reference sequence). V shed 5 bases, J shed 9 bases, and the junction held 11 bases outside the gene matches. The CDR3 DNA reads as TGTGCCACCAGCGGTATAAGCGGGGGGCGGGGTGAGCAGTTCTTC. It is translated as CATSGISGGRGEQFF.

This clonotype has a count of ten or more. This chain joins TRBV7-9 and TRBJ2-3; 12 bases are a match to TRBD2. The ends lost 0 bases at V and 1 base at J; junction bases unmatched: 2. Germline V lookup: CDR1 SEHNR, CDR2 FQNEAQ (reference sequence). This CDR3 has 17 residues. The CDR3 is CASSLAGLAGGTDTQYF. In DNA, the CDR3 is TGTGCCAGCAGCTTAGCGGGACTAGCGGGCGGCACAGATACGCAGTATTTT.

V and J are TRBV5-1 and TRBJ2-7; D gene uncertain. V dropped 4 bases and J dropped 4 bases, with 12 bases sitting between them. CDR3 length: 13 residues. Per germline, CDR1 SGHRS and CDR2 YFSETQ. CDR3 in amino acids: CASSLESGYEQYF. The DNA for the CDR3 is TGCGCCAGCAGCCTGGAAAGTGGGTACGAGCAGTACTTC.

V and J are TRBV19 and TRBJ1-6; D is ambiguous. Germline V gene data show CDR1 as LNHDA and CDR2 as SQIVND (reference sequence). The ends were cut back, 3 bases at V and 12 bases at J, with 6 bases in the middle. CDR3 length: 11 amino acids. The CDR3 region has the DNA TGTGCCAGTAGTATTCCGGGACCCCTCCACTTT. Translated: CASSIPGPLHF.